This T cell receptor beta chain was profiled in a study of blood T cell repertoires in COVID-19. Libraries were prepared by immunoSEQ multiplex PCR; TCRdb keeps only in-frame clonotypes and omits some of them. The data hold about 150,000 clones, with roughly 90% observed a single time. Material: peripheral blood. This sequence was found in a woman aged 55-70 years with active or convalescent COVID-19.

The CDR3 region has the DNA TGTGCCAGCAGCTTGGCCCACGATGAAAAACTGTTTTTT. Translated, it gives CASSLAHDEKLFF. V and J are TRBV7-9 and TRBJ1-4; D is undetermined. Germline V CDR1 and CDR2: SEHNR, FQNEAQ (reference sequence). V was clipped by 3 bases and J by 6 bases, with 8 bases between them. There are 13 residues in the CDR3.